This passage covers 20 T cell receptor beta chains from one sample sequenced in a study of T cell responses to AZD1222 COVID-19 vaccine. Libraries were prepared by immunoSEQ multiplex PCR; TCRdb keeps only in-frame clonotypes and omits some of them. The sample includes 150,000 to 200,000 clones, approximately 94% of them seen just once. The sequencing here drew on peripheral blood, taken on day 0 of AZD1222 vaccination. The receptors derive from an adult in good health.

The rearrangement uses TRBV28 and TRBJ2-2; the D gene is possibly TRBD2 (5 bases). The ends were cut back, 1 base at V and 1 base at J, with 16 bases in the middle. Germline V gene sequence: CDR1 MDHEN, CDR2 SYDVKM. The CDR3 totals 18 residues. This CDR3 reads CASSLLAWVSENTGELFF. The CDR3 DNA reads TGTGCCAGCAGTTTATTAGCGTGGGTCTCCGAGAACACCGGGGAGCTGTTTTTT.

V is TRBV2 and J is TRBJ1-1, with no clear D. The CDR3 runs to 13 residues. The germline gives CDR1 SNHLY, CDR2 FYNNEI. The germline V and J ends were trimmed by 1 base and 5 bases, with 8 bases remaining between them. CDR3 region: CASSEDISTEAFF. The DNA of the CDR3 is TGTGCCAGCAGTGAAGATATCAGTACTGAAGCTTTCTTT.

This CDR3 is CASSFGTGGIYTEAFF. CDR3 coding DNA: TGTGCCAGCAGCTTTGGGACAGGGGGGATTTACACTGAAGCTTTCTTT. The genes are TRBV7-8 and TRBJ1-1; 11 bases are a match to TRBD1. J gave up 3 bases and V 3 bases, and 6 bases lay outside the gene matches. The CDR3 loop spans 16 amino acids. Germline loops: CDR1 SGHVS, CDR2 FQNEAQ.

This sequence joins TRBV7-3 and TRBJ2-2; D is unresolved. This CDR3 region has 12 residues. From germline, CDR1 is SGHTA and CDR2 FQGTGA. Trimming removed 2 bases at V and 9 bases at J, with 7 bases between. DNA of the CDR3: TGTGCCAGCAGCTTATCTGGCAGGGAGCTGTTTTTT. Protein sequence: CASSLSGRELFF.

The chain carries TRBV30 and TRBJ1-2; D not certain. The CDR3 is made up of 14 amino acids. Trimming shortened V by 0 bases and J by 6 bases, and 14 bases separated the two germline ends. Germline lookup yields CDR1 GTSNPN and CDR2 SVGIG (reference sequence). The CDR3 DNA follows: TGTGCCTGGAGTGTCATGAACTTCCCGGATGGCTACACCTTC. Protein sequence: CAWSVMNFPDGYTF.

The chain recombines TRBV10-1 with TRBJ2-3; 12 bases match TRBD2. Germline V gene lookup returns CDR1 WNHNN and CDR2 SYGVQD (reference sequence). This CDR3 has 15 amino acids. V shed 6 bases and J 5 bases; nucleotides not matched to a gene: 6. The CDR3 region has the DNA TGCGCCAGCAGCCCGACTAGCGGGGGTGGAGATACGCAGTATTTT. Translation gives CASSPTSGGGDTQYF.

The chain couples TRBV2 to TRBJ1-2; D gene unclear. The V gene's germline CDR1 is SNHLY and CDR2 FYNNEI. The CDR3 covers 15 residues. V lost 0 bases, J lost 5 bases, and 13 bases lay in between. The CDR3 DNA is TGTGCCAGCAGTGAAGCGGCCCCGGGCCTTTATGGCTACACCTTC. Its protein product is CASSEAAPGLYGYTF.

The chain couples TRBV24-1 to TRBJ2-7; D gene unclear. The CDR3 consists of 12 residues. V lost 2 bases and J 7 bases, leaving 8 bases between the germline ends. Germline lookup yields CDR1 KGHDR and CDR2 SFDVKD. CDR3 DNA sequence: TGTGCCACCAGTGATTCCAACGGGGAGCAGTACTTC. Its translation: CATSDSNGEQYF.

V gene TRBV12-3 or TRBV12-4 combines with J gene TRBJ2-1; 7 bases match TRBD2. The CDR3 extends over 13 amino acids. The V segment lost 8 bases and the J segment 3 bases; nucleotides outside the gene matches: 4. The CDR3, as DNA: TGTGCCAGCGCCGGGAGGAACTACAATGAGCAGTTCTTC. This encodes CASAGRNYNEQFF.

This chain links TRBV10-2 with TRBJ1-1; maybe TRBD1 (5 bases). The CDR3 consists of 13 residues. V lost 2 bases to trimming and J lost 5 bases, with 9 bases between them. Germline CDR1 is WSHSY and CDR2 is SAAADI. CDR3 region: CASSESRGTEAFF. The CDR3, as DNA: TGCGCCAGCAGTGAGAGTCGGGGGACTGAAGCTTTCTTT.

This chain connects TRBV9 to TRBJ2-1; 10 nucleotides align to TRBD2. The CDR3 spans 18 residues. The J segment lost 0 bases and the V segment lost 0 bases, leaving 6 bases of the junction unmatched. Per germline, CDR1 SGDLS and CDR2 YYNGEE. The CDR3 nucleotides are TGTGCCAGCAGCGTAGCGGGACTAGCGTCGAGCTCCTACAATGAGCAGTTCTTC. It specifies CASSVAGLASSSYNEQFF.

The chain combines TRBV14 with TRBJ2-3; maybe TRBD1 (5 bases). V gave up 4 bases and J gave up 3 bases, with 14 bases separating them. CDR1 is SGHDN and CDR2 is FVKESK in the germline V gene. The CDR3 has 15 residues. CDR3 in amino acids: CASSRSWGQTDTQYF. The DNA for the CDR3 is TGTGCCAGCAGCCGTAGCTGGGGCCAGACAGATACGCAGTATTTT.

This clone has a single count. The V gene is TRBV19, the J gene TRBJ2-1; D gene ambiguous. Per germline, CDR1 LNHDA and CDR2 SQIVND (reference sequence). The CDR3 covers 14 residues. V gave up 9 bases and J gave up 5 bases, with 17 bases separating them. The CDR3, as DNA: TGTGCCAGCCATACCAGGAACGGCCACAATGAGCAGTTCTTC. Its translation: CASHTRNGHNEQFF.

The chain carries TRBV3-1 (or the pseudogene TRBV3-2) and TRBJ1-6, with 8 bases lining up with TRBD1. CDR1 and CDR2 (germline): LGHDT, YNNKEL (reference sequence). Losses at the gene ends were 2 bases for V and 10 bases for J; bases not matched to a gene: 13. The CDR3 runs to 17 residues. The CDR3 here is CASSQRNGQGGGSPLHF. In DNA form, the CDR3 reads TGTGCCAGCAGCCAACGCAACGGACAGGGTGGAGGGTCACCCCTCCACTTT.

The rearrangement links TRBV5-1 to TRBJ2-4; 7 bases match TRBD1. V shed 0 bases and J 4 bases; nucleotides not matched to a gene: 1. Germline V gives CDR1 SGHRS, CDR2 YFSETQ. The CDR3 totals 14 residues. The CDR3 here is CASSLEGQKNIQYF. DNA for the CDR3: TGCGCCAGCAGCTTGGAGGGACAGAAAAACATTCAGTACTTC.

There are a few counts of this clone. The rearrangement joins TRBV20-1 to TRBJ1-1; D is undetermined. This CDR3 spans 11 amino acids. Trimming took off 2 bases at V and 7 bases at J, with 8 bases between the two ends. The V gene's germline CDR1 is DFQATT and CDR2 SNEGSKA (reference sequence). The CDR3, as DNA: TGCAGTGCTAGACACGGTAATGAAGCTTTCTTT. Its protein product is CSARHGNEAFF.

The V gene is TRBV5-1, the J gene TRBJ2-7, with TRBD2 matching 13 bases. Germline V gene lookup returns CDR1 SGHRS and CDR2 YFSETQ. Losses at the gene ends were 5 bases for V and 4 bases for J; bases not matched to a gene: 6. The CDR3 loop spans 15 amino acids. The CDR3: CASRGLAGEQYEQYF. The CDR3 nucleotides read TGCGCCAGCAGAGGACTAGCGGGAGAACAGTACGAGCAGTACTTC.

The chain links TRBV20-1 to TRBJ2-7; D gene ambiguous. This CDR3 is 14 amino acids long. Germline V gene data show CDR1 as DFQATT and CDR2 as SNEGSKA (reference sequence). The germline V and J ends were trimmed by 3 bases and 1 base, with 13 bases remaining between them. The DNA for the CDR3 is TGCAGTGCTAGTCAGGCGTTTCAATCCTACGAGCAGTACTTC. Protein product: CSASQAFQSYEQYF.

V is TRBV27 and J is TRBJ2-3, with D uncertain. Between the trimmed V and J ends, which lost 1 base and 1 base, there was a span of 6 bases. Germline-derived CDR1 and CDR2 are MNHEY and SMNVEV (reference sequence). This CDR3 has 14 amino acids. CDR3 DNA: TGTGCCAGCAGTTTATTCGGCGGCACAGATACGCAGTATTTT. Translating it yields CASSLFGGTDTQYF.

The chain has TRBV6-4 and TRBJ2-2; 7 positions agree with TRBD2. Trimming at V came to 6 bases and at J to 7 bases, leaving 11 bases not matched to a gene. Looked up from germline, CDR1 is MRHNA and CDR2 is SNTAGT. CDR3 length equals 15 residues. The CDR3 nucleotides are TGTGCCAGCAGCCCCCGGGCGGGAGCGGTCGGGGAGCTGTTTTTT. This translates into CASSPRAGAVGELFF.